What follows are 4 T cell receptor beta chains derived from one specimen sequenced in a study of shared clonotypes between healthy human individuals. Terminally differentiated effector memory CD45RA+ cells were excluded from the naive CD8 cells, which were CD45RO-negative and positively selected for CCR7. The method was immunoSEQ multiplex PCR; TCRdb's version includes in-frame clones alone and lacks a portion of them. The sample holds millions of clones; more than 85% are singletons and the top ten take 1.7%. Source material: naive CD8+ T cells from PBMCs. The receptor source for this set is a young man in good health. Some clones in this sample may be carry-over from other donors' samples.

The DNA of the CDR3 is TGTGCCAGCAGCCCCTTCCCGGGACTAGCGGCCAAAAACATTCAGTACTTC. Amino acid sequence: CASSPFPGLAAKNIQYF. The genes are TRBV7-3 and TRBJ2-4; 10 positions match TRBD2. Germline V gene lookup returns CDR1 SGHTA and CDR2 FQGTGA. J lost 1 base, V lost 5 bases, and 8 bases had no gene match. The CDR3 is 17 amino acids.

The rearrangement joins TRBV11-2 to TRBJ2-7; D perhaps matches TRBD1 (6 bases). The CDR3 is 14 residues long. CDR1 is SGHAT and CDR2 is FQNNGV in the germline V gene. V was pared by 3 bases and J by 2 bases, with 11 bases between. The CDR3 spells CASSFGRGPYEQYF. CDR3 DNA sequence: TGTGCCAGCAGCTTCGGCAGGGGACCCTACGAGCAGTACTTC. The full variable domain, rest sourced from reference TRBV11-2 and TRBJ2-7, is EAGVAQSPRYKIIEKRQSVAFWCNPISGHATLYWYQQILGQGPKLLIQFQNNGVVDDSQLPKDRFSAERLKGVDSTLKIQPAKLEDSAVYLCASSFGRGPYEQYFGPGTRLTVT.

The chain has TRBV27 and TRBJ1-4, with D maybe TRBD1 (5 bases). Germline CDR1 is MNHEY and CDR2 is SMNVEV (reference sequence). The germline V and J ends were trimmed by 6 bases and 8 bases, with 10 bases remaining between them. The CDR3 covers 12 residues. CDR3: CASRQGAEKLFF. The CDR3 nucleotides are TGTGCCAGCAGGCAAGGGGCCGAAAAACTGTTTTTT.

The V call is TRBV11-3, the J call TRBJ1-1; a weak D match, TRBD1 (5 bases). With 1 base removed from V and 1 base from J, the gap between germline ends came to 13 bases. This CDR3 contains 16 residues. Looked up from germline, CDR1 is SGHNT and CDR2 is YENEEA. The CDR3 is CASSLGRAGANTEAFF. The CDR3 DNA reads TGTGCCAGCAGCTTAGGTCGGGCTGGGGCGAACACTGAAGCTTTCTTT.